What follows describes a single T cell receptor beta chain. The data originate from a study of blood T cell repertoires in COVID-19. Germline V CDR1 and CDR2: ENHRY, SYGVKD. The CDR3 has 14 amino acids. The V end was cut by 3 bases, the J end by 2 bases, with 8 bases between. This table comes from immunoSEQ multiplex PCR, and its TCRdb copy is limited to in-frame clones, with some not included. The sample records about 240,000 clones, approximately 80% being singletons. This TCR derives from a woman aged 80 or over with acute or convalescent COVID-19. Sequencing was performed on peripheral blood. The rearrangement uses TRBV10-3 and TRBJ1-3; possibly TRBD1 for D (6 bases). CDR3 sequence: CAISEQGAGNTIYF. CDR3 DNA: TGTGCCATCAGTGAACAGGGCGCTGGAAACACCATATATTTT.